This T cell receptor (beta chain) was found in a study of vaccination effects on CD4 cells after COVID-19. General observations from the study: Early post-infection timepoints were absent, and convalescent patients were few.

TCRdb's copy holds only in-frame clones and misses some; the assay was immunoSEQ multiplex PCR. The sample lists around 31,000 clones, roughly two thirds seen once, with 25% to 30% in the top ten. The ViraFEST assay expanded antigen-specific CD4+ T cells with viral peptide pools before sequencing. When 10 to 11 days of culture had elapsed, CD4+ T cells were isolated. Neither prior SARS-CoV-2 infection nor positive nucleocapsid antibodies were present in the vaccine recipients. The researchers cultured fewer than 2.5 million PBMC per well with 8 to 10 IU/ml IL-2 and roughly 9.2 ug/ml peptides. Both day 3 and day 7 saw half the medium replaced with IL-2 medium. This clone was seen only a few times. Its antigen is not identified. Germline CDR1 and CDR2: LGHNA and YNFKEQ. The V end lost 0 bases, the J end lost 3 bases, and 9 bases lay between the germline ends. The CDR3 is made up of 15 amino acids.

This TCR was sampled from a human donor who received a COVID-19 vaccine. J is TRBJ1-3 and V is TRBV4-2; no firm D call. The source was CD4+ T cells from PBMCs cultured with HCoV-229E spike peptides, collected before COVID-19 vaccination. The DNA of the CDR3 is TGTGCCAGCAGCCAAGATCCAGGACTTGGAAACACCATATATTTT. Translation: CASSQDPGLGNTIYF.